This T cell receptor (beta chain) was sequenced during a study of blood T cell repertoires in COVID-19. The wider study: Whether acute or convalescent, the COVID-19 samples came from the United States, Italy and Spain. In each case, the material was cDNA or gDNA derived from T cells, B-cell-depleted T cells, or PBMCs.

CDR1 and CDR2 (germline): SGHTA, FQGTGA. The CDR3 extends over 15 amino acids. Trimming removed 2 bases at V and 6 bases at J, with 14 bases between. Data came from immunoSEQ multiplex PCR; TCRdb stores just in-frame clones and leaves some out. The data hold hundreds of thousands of clones, with around 85% observed a single time. The TCR sequence derives from a human donor in a cohort sampled during active COVID-19. The chain employs TRBV7-3 and TRBJ2-1; TRBD1 might be the D (6 bases). Sequences were obtained from peripheral blood. CDR3 region: CASSLLSGAGNEQFF. The CDR3 nucleotides read TGTGCCAGCAGCTTACTGTCAGGGGCGGGCAATGAGCAGTTCTTC.